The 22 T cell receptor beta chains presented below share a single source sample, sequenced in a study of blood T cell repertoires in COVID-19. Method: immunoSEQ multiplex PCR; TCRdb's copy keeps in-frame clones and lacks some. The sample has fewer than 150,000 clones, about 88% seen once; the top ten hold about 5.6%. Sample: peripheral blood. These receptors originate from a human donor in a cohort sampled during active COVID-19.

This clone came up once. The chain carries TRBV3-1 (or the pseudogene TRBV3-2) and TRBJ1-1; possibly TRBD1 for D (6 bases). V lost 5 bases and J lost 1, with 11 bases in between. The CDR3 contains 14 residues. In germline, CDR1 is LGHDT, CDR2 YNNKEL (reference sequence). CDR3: CASSTGTKNTEAFF. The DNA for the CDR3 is TGTGCCAGCAGCACCGGGACAAAGAACACTGAAGCTTTCTTT.

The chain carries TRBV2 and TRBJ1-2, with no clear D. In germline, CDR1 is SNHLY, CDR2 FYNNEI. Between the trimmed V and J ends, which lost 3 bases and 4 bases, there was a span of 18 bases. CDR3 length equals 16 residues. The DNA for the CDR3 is TGTGCCAGCAGTGATCGGTTCGGGGATGGTGGCTATGGCTACACCTTC. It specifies CASSDRFGDGGYGYTF.

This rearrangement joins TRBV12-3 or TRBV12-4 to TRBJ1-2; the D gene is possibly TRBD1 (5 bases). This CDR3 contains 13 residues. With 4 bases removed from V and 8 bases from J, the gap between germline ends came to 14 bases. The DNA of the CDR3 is TGTGCCAGCAGTTCCAATCAGGGCGGCGGCTACACCTTC. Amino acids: CASSSNQGGGYTF.

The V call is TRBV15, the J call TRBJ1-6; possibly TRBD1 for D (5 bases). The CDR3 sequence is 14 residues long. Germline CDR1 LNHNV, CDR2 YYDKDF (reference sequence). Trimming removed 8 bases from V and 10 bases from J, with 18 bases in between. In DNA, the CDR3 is TGTGCCACCTCCCGGGCGGGGGGAAGATCACCCCTCCACTTT. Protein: CATSRAGGRSPLHF.

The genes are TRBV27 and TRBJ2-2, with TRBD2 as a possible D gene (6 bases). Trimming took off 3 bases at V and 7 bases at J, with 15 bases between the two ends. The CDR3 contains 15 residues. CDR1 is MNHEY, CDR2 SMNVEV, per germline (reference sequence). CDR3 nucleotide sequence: TGTGCCAGCAGTTTCTACGCGGGAACCTTCGGGGAGCTGTTTTTT. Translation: CASSFYAGTFGELFF.

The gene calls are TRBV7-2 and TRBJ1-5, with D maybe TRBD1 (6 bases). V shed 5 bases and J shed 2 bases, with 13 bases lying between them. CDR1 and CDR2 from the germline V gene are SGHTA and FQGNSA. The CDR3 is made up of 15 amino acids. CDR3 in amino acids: CASSGGGGRNQPQHF. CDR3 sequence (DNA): TGTGCCAGCAGCGGGGGAGGGGGGCGCAATCAGCCCCAGCATTTT.

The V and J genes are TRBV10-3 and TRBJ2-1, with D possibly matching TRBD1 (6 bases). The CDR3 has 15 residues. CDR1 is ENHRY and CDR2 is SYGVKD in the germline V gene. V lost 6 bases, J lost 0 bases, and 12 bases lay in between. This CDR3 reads CAIRDSVSSYNEQFF. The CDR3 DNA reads TGTGCCATCAGGGACAGCGTAAGCTCCTACAATGAGCAGTTCTTC.

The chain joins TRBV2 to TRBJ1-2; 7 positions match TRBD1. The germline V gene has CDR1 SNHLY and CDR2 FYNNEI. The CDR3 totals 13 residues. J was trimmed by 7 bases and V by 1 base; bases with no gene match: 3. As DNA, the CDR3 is TGTGCCAGCAGTGAAGGGCACAGGGGTGGCTACACCTTC. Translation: CASSEGHRGGYTF.

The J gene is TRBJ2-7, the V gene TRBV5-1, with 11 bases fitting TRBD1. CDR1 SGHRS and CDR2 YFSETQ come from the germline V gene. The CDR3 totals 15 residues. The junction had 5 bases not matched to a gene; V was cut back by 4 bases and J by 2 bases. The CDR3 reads CASSPGQGGTYEQYF. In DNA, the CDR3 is TGCGCCAGCAGCCCGGGACAGGGGGGGACCTACGAGCAGTACTTC.

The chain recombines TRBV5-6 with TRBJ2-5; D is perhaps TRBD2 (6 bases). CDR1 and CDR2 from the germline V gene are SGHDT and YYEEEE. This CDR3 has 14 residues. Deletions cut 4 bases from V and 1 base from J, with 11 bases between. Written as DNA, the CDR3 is TGTGCCAGCAGCGTCTATAGCGGCCAAGAGACCCAGTACTTC. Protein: CASSVYSGQETQYF.

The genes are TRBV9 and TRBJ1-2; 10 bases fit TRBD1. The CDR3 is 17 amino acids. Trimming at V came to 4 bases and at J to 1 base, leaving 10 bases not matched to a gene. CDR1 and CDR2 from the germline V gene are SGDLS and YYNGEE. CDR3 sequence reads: CASSLRTGGLLNYGYTF. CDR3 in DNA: TGTGCCAGCAGCTTGAGGACAGGGGGGCTCCTTAACTATGGCTACACCTTC.

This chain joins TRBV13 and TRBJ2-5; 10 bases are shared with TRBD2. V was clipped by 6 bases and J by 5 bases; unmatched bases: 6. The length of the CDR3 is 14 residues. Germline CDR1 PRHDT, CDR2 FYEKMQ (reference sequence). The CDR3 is CASSRLAGEETQYF. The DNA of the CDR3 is TGTGCCAGCAGTCGCCTAGCGGGAGAGGAGACCCAGTACTTC.

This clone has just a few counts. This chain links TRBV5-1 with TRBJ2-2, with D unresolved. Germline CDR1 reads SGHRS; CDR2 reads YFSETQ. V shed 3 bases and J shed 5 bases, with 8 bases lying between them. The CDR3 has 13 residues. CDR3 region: CASSYDGTGELFF. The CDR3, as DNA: TGCGCCAGCAGCTATGACGGGACCGGGGAGCTGTTTTTT.

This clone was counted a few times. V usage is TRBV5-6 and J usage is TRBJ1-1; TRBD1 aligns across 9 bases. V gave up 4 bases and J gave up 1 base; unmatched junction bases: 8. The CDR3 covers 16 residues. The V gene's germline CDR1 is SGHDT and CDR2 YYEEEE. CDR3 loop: CASSTTGGAPNTEAFF. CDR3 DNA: TGTGCCAGCAGCACTACAGGGGGCGCGCCGAACACTGAAGCTTTCTTT.

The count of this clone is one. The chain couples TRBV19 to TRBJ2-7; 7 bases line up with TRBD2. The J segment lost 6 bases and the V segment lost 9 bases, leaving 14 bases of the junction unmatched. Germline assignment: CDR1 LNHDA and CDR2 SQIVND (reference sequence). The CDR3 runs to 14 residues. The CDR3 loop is CARPTRESLVEQYF. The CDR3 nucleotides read TGTGCCAGACCGACGCGGGAGTCCCTGGTCGAGCAGTACTTC.

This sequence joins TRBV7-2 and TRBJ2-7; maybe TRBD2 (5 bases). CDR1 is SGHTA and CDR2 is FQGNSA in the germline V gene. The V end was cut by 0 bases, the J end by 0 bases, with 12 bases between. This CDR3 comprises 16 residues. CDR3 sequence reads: CASSLAGAVNSYEQYF. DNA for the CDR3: TGTGCCAGCAGCTTAGCGGGAGCGGTTAACTCCTACGAGCAGTACTTC.

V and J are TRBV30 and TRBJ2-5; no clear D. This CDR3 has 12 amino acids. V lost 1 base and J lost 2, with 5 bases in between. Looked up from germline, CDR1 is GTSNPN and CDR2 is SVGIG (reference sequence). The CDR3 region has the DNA TGTGCCTGGAGTGCCTTACAAGAGACCCAGTACTTC. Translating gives CAWSALQETQYF. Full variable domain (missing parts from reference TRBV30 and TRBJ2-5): SQTIHQWPATLVQPVGSPLSLECTVEGTSNPNLYWYRQAAGRGLQLLFYSVGIGQISSEVPQNLSASRPQDRQFILSSKKLLLSDSGFYLCAWSALQETQYFGPGTRLLVL.

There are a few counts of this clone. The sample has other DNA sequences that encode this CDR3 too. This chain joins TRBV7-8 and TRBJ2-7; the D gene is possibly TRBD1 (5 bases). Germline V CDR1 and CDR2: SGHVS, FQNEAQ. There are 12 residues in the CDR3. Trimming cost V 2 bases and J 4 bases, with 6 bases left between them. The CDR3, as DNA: TGTGCCAGCAGCTTACAGGGTTACGAGCAGTACTTC. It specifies CASSLQGYEQYF. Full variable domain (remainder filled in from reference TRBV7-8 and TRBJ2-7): GAGVSQSPRYKVAKRGQDVALRCDPISGHVSLFWYQQALGQGPEFLTYFQNEAQLDKSGLPSDRFFAERPEGSVSTLKIQRTQQEDSAVYLCASSLQGYEQYFGPGTRLTVT.

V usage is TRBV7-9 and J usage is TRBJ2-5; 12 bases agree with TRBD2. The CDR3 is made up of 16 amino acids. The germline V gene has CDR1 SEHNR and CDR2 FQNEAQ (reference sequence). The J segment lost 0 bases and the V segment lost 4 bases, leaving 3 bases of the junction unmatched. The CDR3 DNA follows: TGTGCCAGCAGCTCCGGACTAGCGGGAAACCAAGAGACCCAGTACTTC. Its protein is CASSSGLAGNQETQYF.

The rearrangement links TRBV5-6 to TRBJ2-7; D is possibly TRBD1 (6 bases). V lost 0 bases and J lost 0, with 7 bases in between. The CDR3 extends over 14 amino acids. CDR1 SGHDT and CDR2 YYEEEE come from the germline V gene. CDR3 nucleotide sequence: TGTGCCAGCAGCTTGGGGGACACCTCCTACGAGCAGTACTTC. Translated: CASSLGDTSYEQYF.

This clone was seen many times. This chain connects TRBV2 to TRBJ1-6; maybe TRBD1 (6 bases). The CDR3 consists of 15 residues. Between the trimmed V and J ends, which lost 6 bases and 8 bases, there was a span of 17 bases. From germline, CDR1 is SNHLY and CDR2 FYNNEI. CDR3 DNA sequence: TGTGCCAGCAGCGTCGAGGGGGTTTTTTATTCACCCCTCCACTTT. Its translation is CASSVEGVFYSPLHF.

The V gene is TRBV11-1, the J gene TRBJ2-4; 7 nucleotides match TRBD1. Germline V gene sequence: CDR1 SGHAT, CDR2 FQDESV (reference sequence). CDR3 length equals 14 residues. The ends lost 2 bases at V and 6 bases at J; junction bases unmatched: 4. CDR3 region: CASSLHRGANIQYF. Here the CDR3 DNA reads TGTGCCAGCAGCTTACACAGGGGTGCAAACATTCAGTACTTC.